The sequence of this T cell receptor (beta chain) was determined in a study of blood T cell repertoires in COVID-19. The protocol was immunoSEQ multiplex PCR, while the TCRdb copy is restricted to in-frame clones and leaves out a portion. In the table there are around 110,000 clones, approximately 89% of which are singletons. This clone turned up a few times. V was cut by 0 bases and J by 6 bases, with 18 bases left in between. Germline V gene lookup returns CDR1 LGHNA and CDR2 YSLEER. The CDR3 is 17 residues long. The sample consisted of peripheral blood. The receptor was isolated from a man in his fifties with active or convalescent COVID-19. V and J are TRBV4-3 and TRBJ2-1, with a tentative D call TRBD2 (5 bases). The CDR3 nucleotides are TGCGCCAGCAGCCAAGAGTTAGAGACTACCCTTTTCAATGAGCAGTTCTTC. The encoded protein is CASSQELETTLFNEQFF.